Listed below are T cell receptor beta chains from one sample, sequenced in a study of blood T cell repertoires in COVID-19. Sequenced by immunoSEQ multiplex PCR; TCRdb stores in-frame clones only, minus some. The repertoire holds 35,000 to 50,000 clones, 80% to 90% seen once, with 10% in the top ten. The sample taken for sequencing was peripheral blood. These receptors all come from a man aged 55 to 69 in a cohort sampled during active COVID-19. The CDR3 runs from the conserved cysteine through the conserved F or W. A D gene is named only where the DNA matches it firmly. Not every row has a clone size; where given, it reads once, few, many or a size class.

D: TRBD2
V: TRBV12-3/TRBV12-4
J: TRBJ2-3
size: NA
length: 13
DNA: TGTGCCAGCACTAGCGGGGGGTCAGATACGCAGTATTTT
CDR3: CASTSGGSDTQYF

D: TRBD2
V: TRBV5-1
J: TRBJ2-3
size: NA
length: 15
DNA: TGCGCCAGCAGCTTGGGGCGGGGGGGCACAGATACGCAGTATTTT
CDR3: CASSLGRGGTDTQYF

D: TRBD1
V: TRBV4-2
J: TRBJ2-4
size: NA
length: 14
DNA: TGTGCCAGCAGCCAAGGGACAGGGACGGTCATTCAGTACTTC
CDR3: CASSQGTGTVIQYF

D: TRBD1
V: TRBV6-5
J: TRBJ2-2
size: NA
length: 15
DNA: TGTGCCAGCAGTACCCAGGGGGCGGGCACCGGGGAGCTGTTTTTT
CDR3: CASSTQGAGTGELFF

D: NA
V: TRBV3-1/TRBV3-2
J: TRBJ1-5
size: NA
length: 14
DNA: TGTGCCAGCAGCCACCGGACAAGCAATCAGCCCCAGCATTTT
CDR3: CASSHRTSNQPQHF

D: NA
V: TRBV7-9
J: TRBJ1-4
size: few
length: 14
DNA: TGTGCCAGCAGCCATGACAGTCGTAATGAAAAACTGTTTTTT
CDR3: CASSHDSRNEKLFF

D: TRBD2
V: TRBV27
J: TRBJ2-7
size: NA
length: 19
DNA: TGTGCCAGTCCAGTGATCGCGGGAGGACGTATTATAGGGGTACTGGAGCAGTACTTC
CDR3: CASPVIAGGRIIGVLEQYF

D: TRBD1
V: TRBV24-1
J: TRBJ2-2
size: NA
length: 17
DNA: TGTGCCACCAGTGATTGGGGACAGGGGGAAAACACCGGGGAGCTGTTTTTT
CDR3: CATSDWGQGENTGELFF

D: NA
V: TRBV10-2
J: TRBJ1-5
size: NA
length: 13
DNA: TGCGCCAGCAGCGGGGGGTTGGGGCAGCCCCAGCATTTT
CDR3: CASSGGLGQPQHF

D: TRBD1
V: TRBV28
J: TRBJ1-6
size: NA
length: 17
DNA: TGTGCCAGCAGTTTGGCCGGGACAGGGGTTTACAATTCACCCCTCCACTTT
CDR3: CASSLAGTGVYNSPLHF

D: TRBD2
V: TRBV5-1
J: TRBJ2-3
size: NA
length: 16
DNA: TGCGCCAGCAGCTTGGGGACTAGCGGGAGGAAGGATACGCAGTATTTT
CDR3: CASSLGTSGRKDTQYF

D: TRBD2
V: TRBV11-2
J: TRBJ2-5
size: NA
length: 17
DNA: TGTGCCAGCAGTTCCCAAGGACTAGCGGGGGGCGGGGAGACCCAGTACTTC
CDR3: CASSSQGLAGGGETQYF

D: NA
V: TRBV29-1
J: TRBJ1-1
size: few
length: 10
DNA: TGCAGCGTTGGTCGACAGGAGGCTTTCTTT
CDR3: CSVGRQEAFF

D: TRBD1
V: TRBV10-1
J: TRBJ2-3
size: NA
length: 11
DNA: TGCGCCAGCAGTTCGACAGGGGCGCAGTATTTT
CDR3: CASSSTGAQYF

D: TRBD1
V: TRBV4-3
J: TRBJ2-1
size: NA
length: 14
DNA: TGCGCCAGCAGCCTTTGGGGACAGGGGAATGAGCAGTTCTTC
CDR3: CASSLWGQGNEQFF

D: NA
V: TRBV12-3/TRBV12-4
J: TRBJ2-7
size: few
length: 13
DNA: TGTGCCAGCAGTTTCCTACAGGTCTACGAGCAGTACTTC
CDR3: CASSFLQVYEQYF

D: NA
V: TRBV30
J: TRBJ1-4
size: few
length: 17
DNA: TGTGCCTGGAGTAGTCTACGCCCGCCTTCATATAATGAAAAACTGTTTTTT
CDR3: CAWSSLRPPSYNEKLFF

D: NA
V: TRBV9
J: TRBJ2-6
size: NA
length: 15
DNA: TGTGCCAGCAGCCACCCGGGGAAGGGGGCCAACGTCCTGACTTTC
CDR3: CASSHPGKGANVLTF

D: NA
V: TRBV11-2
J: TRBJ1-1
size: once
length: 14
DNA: TGTGCCAGCAGCTTAAACGGCGGTACAGGAGAAGCTTTCTTT
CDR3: CASSLNGGTGEAFF

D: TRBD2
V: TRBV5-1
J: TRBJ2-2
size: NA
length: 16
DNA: TGCGCCAGCAGCTCAGGCGGGGGGGCCTACACCGGGGAGCTGTTTTTT
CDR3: CASSSGGGAYTGELFF

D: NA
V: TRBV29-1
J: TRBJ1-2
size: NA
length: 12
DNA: TGCAGCGTTGAGCCCAGGGCTATTGGCTACACCTTC
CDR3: CSVEPRAIGYTF

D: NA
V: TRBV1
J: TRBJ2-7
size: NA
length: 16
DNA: TGCACCAGCAGCCAAGAGTCACGCGCCGAAGACTACGAGCAGTACTTC
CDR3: CTSSQESRAEDYEQYF

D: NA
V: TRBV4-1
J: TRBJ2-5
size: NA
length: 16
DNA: TGCGCCAGCAGCCAAGATATAGCGAGAGGCCAAGAGACCCAGTACTTC
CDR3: CASSQDIARGQETQYF

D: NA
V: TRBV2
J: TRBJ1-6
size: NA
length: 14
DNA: TGTGCCAGCAGTGAAGAGGGCGGGAGTTCACCCCTCCACTTT
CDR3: CASSEEGGSSPLHF

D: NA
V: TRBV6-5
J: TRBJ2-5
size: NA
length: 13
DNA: TGTGCCATAGATAGGACTGGGCTAGAGACCCAGTACTTC
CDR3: CAIDRTGLETQYF

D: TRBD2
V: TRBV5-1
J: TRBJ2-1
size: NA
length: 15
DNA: TGCGCCAGCAGCCCTGGACTAGCGATCTACAATGAGCAGTTCTTC
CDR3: CASSPGLAIYNEQFF

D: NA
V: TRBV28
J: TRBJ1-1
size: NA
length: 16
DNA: TGTGCCAGCAGTTCGCCCGGGACACCCCTGGCAACTGAAGCTTTCTTT
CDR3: CASSSPGTPLATEAFF

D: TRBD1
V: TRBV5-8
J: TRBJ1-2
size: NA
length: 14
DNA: TGTGCCAGCAGCTCCCGGGACAGTAACTATGGCTACACCTTC
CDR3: CASSSRDSNYGYTF

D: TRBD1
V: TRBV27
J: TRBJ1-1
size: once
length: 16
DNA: TGTGCCAGCAGTCCGCCCCTCAGGGGGGAGAACACTGAAGCTTTCTTT
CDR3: CASSPPLRGENTEAFF

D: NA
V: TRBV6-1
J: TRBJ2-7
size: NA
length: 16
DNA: TGTGCCAGCAGTGAAGTGAGGGGAACAGGGATAGGCGAGCAGTACTTC
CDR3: CASSEVRGTGIGEQYF

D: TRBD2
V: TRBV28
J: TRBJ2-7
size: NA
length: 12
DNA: TGTGCCAGCAGTTTTGGATTAGCGGGTGAATACTTC
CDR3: CASSFGLAGEYF

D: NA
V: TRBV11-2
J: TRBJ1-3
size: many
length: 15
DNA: TGTGCCAGCAGCTTAGTGCGGGGCTCAGGAAACACCATATATTTT
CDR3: CASSLVRGSGNTIYF

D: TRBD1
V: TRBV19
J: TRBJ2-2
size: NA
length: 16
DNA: TGTGCCAGTTACCCAGTCGAGACAGGGACCACCGGGGAGCTGTTTTTT
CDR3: CASYPVETGTTGELFF

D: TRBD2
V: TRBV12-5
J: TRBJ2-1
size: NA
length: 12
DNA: TGTGCTAGTGGTTTGGTGAGCGGGGAGGGGTTCTTC
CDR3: CASGLVSGEGFF

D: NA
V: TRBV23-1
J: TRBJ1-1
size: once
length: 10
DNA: TGCGCCAGCAGTCAATCGCAGGCTTTCTTT
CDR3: CASSQSQAFF

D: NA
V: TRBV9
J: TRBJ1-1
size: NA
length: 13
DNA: TGTGCCAGCCGGCAGGGGCTTCAGGGTGAAGCTTTCTTT
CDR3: CASRQGLQGEAFF

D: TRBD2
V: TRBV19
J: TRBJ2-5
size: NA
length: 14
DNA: TGTGCCAGTAGTAGAGCGGGAGTACAAGAGACCCAGTACTTC
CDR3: CASSRAGVQETQYF

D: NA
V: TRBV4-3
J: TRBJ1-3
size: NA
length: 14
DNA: TGCGCCAGCAGCCAAGATAGGGGTAGGAACACCATATATTTT
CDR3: CASSQDRGRNTIYF

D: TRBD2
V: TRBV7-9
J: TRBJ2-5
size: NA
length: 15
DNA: TGTGCCAGCAGCATCCAGGGACTAGGGGAAGAGACCCAGTACTTC
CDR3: CASSIQGLGEETQYF

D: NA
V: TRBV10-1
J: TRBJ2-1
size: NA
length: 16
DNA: TGCGCCAGCAGTGACCTAGCCACCCCCGGGCACAATGAGCAGTTCTTC
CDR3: CASSDLATPGHNEQFF

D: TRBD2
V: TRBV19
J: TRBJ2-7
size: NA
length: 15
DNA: TGTGCCAGTAGTCCTTGGACTAGCGGGGGTGGGGAGCAGTACTTC
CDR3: CASSPWTSGGGEQYF

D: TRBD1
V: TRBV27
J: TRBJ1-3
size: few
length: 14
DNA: TGTGCCAGCAGTGCCACAGGGGGTGGAAACACCATATATTTT
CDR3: CASSATGGGNTIYF

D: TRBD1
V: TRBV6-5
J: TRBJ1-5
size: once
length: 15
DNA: TGTGCCAGCACGATCGGACAGGCGGGCAATCAGCCCCAGCATTTT
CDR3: CASTIGQAGNQPQHF

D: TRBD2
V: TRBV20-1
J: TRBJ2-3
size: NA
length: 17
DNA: TGCAGTGCTATTGAGACGGGGCGGGGGAGATACACAGATACGCAGTATTTT
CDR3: CSAIETGRGRYTDTQYF

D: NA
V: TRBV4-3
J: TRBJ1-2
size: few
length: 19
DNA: TGCGCCAGCAGCCAAGATCGAGAGGAAACCTACCACCTTAACTATGGCTACACCTTC
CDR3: CASSQDREETYHLNYGYTF

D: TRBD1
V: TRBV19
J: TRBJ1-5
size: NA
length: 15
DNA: TGTGCCAGTAAAGGGGGACAGCAGAACAATCAGCCCCAGCATTTT
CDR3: CASKGGQQNNQPQHF

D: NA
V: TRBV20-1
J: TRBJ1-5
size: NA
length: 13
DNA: TGCAGTGCTAGTAATTCTCCGAATCAGCCCCAGCATTTT
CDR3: CSASNSPNQPQHF

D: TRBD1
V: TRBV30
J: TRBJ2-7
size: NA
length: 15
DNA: TGTGCCTGGAGTGTCGGACAGGGAATCCTCCTCGAGCAGTACTTC
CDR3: CAWSVGQGILLEQYF

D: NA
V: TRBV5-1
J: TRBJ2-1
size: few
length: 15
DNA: TGCGCCAGCAGCTTGGTCGGGAGCTCCTACAATGAGCAGTTCTTC
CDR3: CASSLVGSSYNEQFF

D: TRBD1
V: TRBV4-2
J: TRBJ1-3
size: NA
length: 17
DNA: TGTGCCAGCAGCCAAGATCTAAACAGGGGGACTGGAAACACCATATATTTT
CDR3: CASSQDLNRGTGNTIYF

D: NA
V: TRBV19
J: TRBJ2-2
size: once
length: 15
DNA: TGTGCCAGTAGTTATGACAGGCAACGAGGCCGGGAGCTGTTTTTT
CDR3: CASSYDRQRGRELFF

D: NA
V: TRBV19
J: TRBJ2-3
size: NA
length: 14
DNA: TGTGCCAGTAGTGGCGGGAAAGTTTCAGATACGCAGTATTTT
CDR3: CASSGGKVSDTQYF

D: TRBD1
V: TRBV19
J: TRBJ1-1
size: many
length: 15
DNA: TGTGCCAGCAAGCCCCCCGGGACAGCGAACACTGAAGCTTTCTTT
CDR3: CASKPPGTANTEAFF

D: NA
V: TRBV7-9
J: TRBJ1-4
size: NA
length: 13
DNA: TGTGCCAGCAGCTTGGGGGCAGGAGAAAAACTGTTTTTT
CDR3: CASSLGAGEKLFF